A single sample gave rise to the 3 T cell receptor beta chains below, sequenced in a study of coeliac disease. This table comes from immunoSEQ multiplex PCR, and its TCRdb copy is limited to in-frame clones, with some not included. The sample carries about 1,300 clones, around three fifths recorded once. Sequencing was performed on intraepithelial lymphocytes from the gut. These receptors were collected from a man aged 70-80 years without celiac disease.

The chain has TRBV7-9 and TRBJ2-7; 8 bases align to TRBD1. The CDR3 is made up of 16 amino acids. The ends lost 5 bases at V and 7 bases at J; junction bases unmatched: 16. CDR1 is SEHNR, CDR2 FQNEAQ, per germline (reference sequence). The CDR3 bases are TGTGCCAGCAGCCTTCCCCGCCTACAGGGGGGTAGGGAGCAGTACTTC. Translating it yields CASSLPRLQGGREQYF.

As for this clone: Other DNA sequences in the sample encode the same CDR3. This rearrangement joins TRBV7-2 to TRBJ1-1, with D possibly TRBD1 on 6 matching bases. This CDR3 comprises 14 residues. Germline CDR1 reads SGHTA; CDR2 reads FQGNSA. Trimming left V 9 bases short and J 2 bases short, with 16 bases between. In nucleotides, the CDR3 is TGTGCCAGTAAGGAGACAGGCGTAAACACTGAAGCTTTCTTT. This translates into CASKETGVNTEAFF.

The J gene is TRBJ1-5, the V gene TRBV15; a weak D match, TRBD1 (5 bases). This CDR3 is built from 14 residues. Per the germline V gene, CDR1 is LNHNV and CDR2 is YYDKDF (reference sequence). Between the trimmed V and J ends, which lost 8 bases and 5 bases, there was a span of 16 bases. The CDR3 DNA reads TGTGCCACCCTGGGACTCCCTGAGGATCAGCCCCAGCATTTT. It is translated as CATLGLPEDQPQHF.